Below, 26 T cell receptor beta chains from the same sample are listed, as sequenced in a study of blood T cells in healthy people across ages. Combining a sample-barcoded 5' primer with a J-beta primer mix, a second PCR ran for roughly 7 to 11 cycles. Via MiXCR, TCRdb re-called the 5' RACE reads, giving one row per CDR3 protein. The sample holds 1.5 million to 2 million distinct CDR3 sequences, 49% seen once. Sequenced material: blood. These receptor sequences come from a woman in her thirties or forties in good health.

The J gene is TRBJ2-1, the V gene TRBV21-1; the table's D call of TRBD2 was not tested on the DNA. TRBV21-1 is recorded as a pseudogene. The CDR3 covers 14 residues. CDR3 loop: CAGGSTSSSNEQFF. The CDR3 DNA sequence: TGTGCCGGCGGTAGTACTAGTTCTAGCAATGAGCAGTTCTTC.

This clonotype showed up just a few times. V gene TRBV5-1 combines with J gene TRBJ2-5; 7 bases match TRBD2. CDR1 is SGHRS, CDR2 YFSETQ, per germline. V was clipped by 0 bases and J by 1 base; unmatched bases: 6. This CDR3 spans 16 amino acids. In DNA form, the CDR3 reads TGCGCCAGCAGCTTGGGACGGGGGGTCTCCCAAGAGACCCAGTACTTC. Its translation is CASSLGRGVSQETQYF.

The rearrangement joins TRBV6-2 or TRBV6-3 to TRBJ1-5; a possible D gene is TRBD1 (6 bases). Between the trimmed V and J ends, which lost 0 bases and 2 bases, there was a span of 14 bases. CDR1 and CDR2 (germline): MNHEY, SVGEGT. This CDR3 is 17 amino acids long. The CDR3 nucleotides are TGTGCCAGCAGTTACTCAACGGGGGGCATGGGCAATCAGCCCCAGCATTTT. Amino acids: CASSYSTGGMGNQPQHF.

This clonotype was detected a few times. The V call is TRBV5-1, the J call TRBJ2-5; no clear D. CDR1 and CDR2 from the germline V gene are SGHRS and YFSETQ. CDR3 length: 14 residues. V dropped 0 bases and J dropped 0 bases, with 6 bases sitting between them. This CDR3 reads CASSLDADQETQYF. The CDR3 DNA reads TGCGCCAGCAGCTTGGATGCGGACCAAGAGACCCAGTACTTC.

V and J are TRBV20-1 and TRBJ2-3; D tentatively reads TRBD1 or TRBD2 (5 bases each). This CDR3 has 14 residues. Germline lookup yields CDR1 DFQATT and CDR2 SNEGSKA (reference sequence). V was pared by 6 bases and J by 3 bases, with 16 bases between. The CDR3 here is CSASGPVRTDTQYF. The CDR3 DNA reads TGCAGTGCCTCGGGACCCGTTAGGACAGATACGCAGTATTTT.

The V gene is TRBV4-2, the J gene TRBJ2-1, with 13 bases identical to TRBD2. The CDR3 is 17 residues long. V lost 8 bases to trimming and J lost 5 bases; unmatched junction nucleotides: 12. The germline V gene has CDR1 LGHNA and CDR2 YNFKEQ. The CDR3 DNA sequence: TGTGCCAGCCTTAGACTAGCGGGGGGTACGAAGGACAATGAGCAGTTCTTC. As protein: CASLRLAGGTKDNEQFF.

This clonotype was seen a single time. The rearrangement uses TRBV9 and TRBJ2-5, with D uncertain. The CDR3 consists of 16 residues. The germline V gene encodes CDR1 SGDLS and CDR2 YYNGEE. V was cut by 4 bases and J by 1 base, with 17 bases left in between. The CDR3 sequence: CASSPRALPTQETQYF. The DNA of the CDR3 is TGTGCCAGCAGCCCAAGGGCCCTCCCCACCCAAGAGACCCAGTACTTC.

V gene TRBV12-3 or TRBV12-4 combines with J gene TRBJ2-3; possible D gene TRBD1, 5 bases. This CDR3 has 12 amino acids. V lost 8 bases to trimming and J lost 10 bases, with 16 bases between them. The CDR3 region is CASRQGSDAQYF. The CDR3 nucleotides are TGTGCCAGCCGTCAGGGATCTGATGCGCAGTATTTT.

This clonotype has ten or more counts. Here the CDR3 DNA reads TGCGCCAGCAGCCAAGATCTTTCGGGGGCCGGAGATACGCAGTATTTT. This encodes CASSQDLSGAGDTQYF. This chain joins TRBV4-3 and TRBJ2-3, with D perhaps TRBD1 or TRBD2 (6 bases each). This CDR3 has 16 amino acids. V lost 0 bases and J 5 bases, leaving 15 bases between the germline ends. From germline, CDR1 is LGHNA and CDR2 YSLEER.

This clonotype was recorded a few times. CDR3 in DNA: TGTGCCAGCAGCTTTAGTCTAGCGGGGACTTACACAGATACGCAGTATTTT. Its translation: CASSFSLAGTYTDTQYF. This chain uses TRBV7-2 with TRBJ2-3; 9 positions agree with TRBD2. V shed 3 bases, J shed 2 bases, and the junction held 9 bases outside the gene matches. The CDR3 has 17 amino acids. Germline loops: CDR1 SGHTA, CDR2 FQGNSA.

This clonotype turned up a few times. The genes are TRBV15 and TRBJ2-3, with a tentative D call TRBD2 (5 bases). Trimming left V 0 bases short and J 0 bases short, with 10 bases between. Germline V gives CDR1 LNHNV, CDR2 YYDKDF (reference sequence). The CDR3 length is 16 residues. CDR3 sequence: CATSREGERSTDTQYF. In DNA, the CDR3 is TGTGCCACCAGCAGAGAGGGAGAGCGAAGCACAGATACGCAGTATTTT.

A few counts support this clonotype. The genes are TRBV6-5 and TRBJ1-1; 9 bases fit TRBD1. Germline V lookup: CDR1 MNHEY, CDR2 SVGAGI. The CDR3 loop spans 13 amino acids. After removal of 6 bases from V and 9 bases from J, the junction contained 8 bases not matched to a gene. CDR3 nucleotides: TGTGCCAGCAGGGAACAGGGGGCGGGCCAAGCTTTCTTT. Its translation is CASREQGAGQAFF.

The rearrangement uses TRBV6-5 and TRBJ2-3, with TRBD2 matching 7 bases. CDR1 is MNHEY, CDR2 SVGAGI, per germline. V dropped 7 bases and J dropped 8; count of bases not matched to a gene: 3. This CDR3 region has 11 residues. This CDR3 is CASNIAGTQYF. In DNA form, the CDR3 reads TGTGCCAGCAATATAGCGGGTACGCAGTATTTT.

The J gene is TRBJ1-6, the V gene TRBV9; D gene uncertain. The length of the CDR3 is 12 residues. Germline CDR1 SGDLS, CDR2 YYNGEE. The V end lost 2 bases, the J end lost 9 bases, and 6 bases lay between the germline ends. The CDR3 spells CASSVSGSPLHF. The CDR3 DNA reads as TGTGCCAGCAGCGTTTCGGGTTCACCCCTCCACTTT.

This clonotype was detected once. This sequence joins TRBV7-2 and TRBJ2-3, with a tentative D call TRBD1 (6 bases). The CDR3 length is 15 residues. Trimming shortened V by 5 bases and J by 7 bases, and 19 bases separated the two germline ends. Germline values: CDR1 SGHTA, CDR2 FQGNSA. In DNA form, the CDR3 reads TGTGCCAGCAGCCCACCGACCGTGGGACAAAATACGCAGTATTTT. This sequence encodes CASSPPTVGQNTQYF.

This clonotype was detected a few times. This rearrangement joins TRBV9 to TRBJ2-3, with a possible D match to TRBD2 (5 bases). The V end was cut by 0 bases, the J end by 0 bases, with 8 bases between. From germline, CDR1 is SGDLS and CDR2 YYNGEE. The CDR3 is 15 residues long. The CDR3: CASSVAVASTDTQYF. The CDR3 nucleotides are TGTGCCAGCAGCGTAGCGGTAGCGAGCACAGATACGCAGTATTTT.

This clonotype showed up just once. The J gene is TRBJ1-4, the V gene TRBV6-6, with 9 bases fitting TRBD1. CDR3 length: 16 amino acids. The V segment lost 4 bases and the J segment 6 bases; nucleotides outside the gene matches: 9. CDR1 and CDR2 from the germline V gene are MNHNY and SVGAGI (reference sequence). The CDR3 reads CASSSPYRGQDEKLFF. The CDR3 region has the DNA TGTGCCAGCAGTTCGCCTTACAGGGGGCAGGATGAAAAACTGTTTTTT.

As DNA, the CDR3 is TGCGCCAGCAGCCAACTAGCGTATGGCTACACCTTC. This gives the protein CASSQLAYGYTF. The chain links TRBV4-1 to TRBJ1-2, with unresolved D. Trimming left V 2 bases short and J 5 bases short, with 6 bases between. Germline CDR1 is MGHRA and CDR2 is YSYEKL. The CDR3 is made up of 12 amino acids.

This clonotype was detected only a few times. The J gene is TRBJ2-3, the V gene TRBV7-2; 11 bases align to TRBD2. The CDR3 is made up of 15 amino acids. After removal of 8 bases from V and 9 bases from J, the junction contained 13 bases not matched to a gene. The germline V gene encodes CDR1 SGHTA and CDR2 FQGNSA. CDR3 nucleotides: TGTGCCAGCGACTCCTCGGGACTAGCGGCCCAAACGCAGTATTTT. It specifies CASDSSGLAAQTQYF.

The chain is built from TRBV5-1 and TRBJ2-3; D is unclear. Per the germline V gene, CDR1 is SGHRS and CDR2 is YFSETQ. The V gene lost 2 bases and the J gene lost 2 bases, with 9 bases spanning the gap. CDR3 size: 14 residues. CDR3 residues: CASSFNVDTDTQYF. CDR3 DNA: TGCGCCAGCAGCTTTAACGTTGACACAGATACGCAGTATTTT. Full variable domain (missing parts from reference TRBV5-1 and TRBJ2-3): KAGVTQTPRYLIKTRGQQVTLSCSPISGHRSVSWYQQTPGQGLQFLFEYFSETQRNKGNFPGRFSGRQFSNSRSEMNVSTLELGDSALYLCASSFNVDTDTQYFGPGTRLTVL.

The chain couples TRBV6-5 to TRBJ2-1; D gene ambiguous. V was clipped by 4 bases and J by 8 bases, with 21 bases between them. Looked up from germline, CDR1 is MNHEY and CDR2 is SVGAGI. This CDR3 region has 16 residues. The CDR3 DNA sequence: TGTGCCAGCAGTTCCCCATGTAGGGCCCTAAGCGATGAGCAGTTCTTC. This gives the protein CASSSPCRALSDEQFF.

CDR3 sequence reads: CASSQEARGEETQYF. Written as DNA, the CDR3 is TGTGCCAGCAGCCAAGAGGCCAGGGGGGAAGAGACCCAGTACTTC. The chain recombines TRBV4-2 with TRBJ2-5; a weak D match, TRBD1 (7 bases). The V gene's germline CDR1 is LGHNA and CDR2 YNFKEQ. CDR3 length: 15 amino acids. Trimming stripped 0 bases from V and 3 bases from J, with 11 bases between.

This clonotype was observed a handful of times. The genes are TRBV29-1 and TRBJ2-5, with 12 bases that match TRBD2. J gave up 0 bases and V 3 bases, and 5 bases lay outside the gene matches. Looked up from germline, CDR1 is SQVTM and CDR2 is ANQGSEA. This CDR3 spans 16 amino acids. DNA for the CDR3: TGCAGCGTTGAGCTAGCGGGGGGGGATAACCAAGAGACCCAGTACTTC. This encodes CSVELAGGDNQETQYF.

The sample holds a few counts of this clonotype. In nucleotides, the CDR3 is TGTGCCAGCACCCAACAGTTGGGTGCCGCCTACGAGCAGTACTTC. Translated, it gives CASTQQLGAAYEQYF. The chain is built from TRBV6-2 or TRBV6-3 and TRBJ2-7, with D unclear. Germline values: CDR1 MNHEY, CDR2 SVGEGT. The CDR3 consists of 15 residues. Trimming took off 7 bases at V and 2 bases at J, with 18 bases between the two ends.

The chain employs TRBV7-6 and TRBJ2-7; TRBD2 might be the D (5 bases). CDR1 SGHVS and CDR2 FNYEAQ come from the germline V gene. V was trimmed by 4 bases and J by 3 bases, leaving 10 bases between them. The CDR3 sequence is 13 residues long. The CDR3 nucleotides are TGTGCCAGCAGCTCCAAAGAGGGCTACGAGCAGTACTTC. It translates to CASSSKEGYEQYF.

This clonotype was seen a few times. The V gene is TRBV20-1, the J gene TRBJ1-5; 7 bases fit TRBD1. The CDR3 loop spans 15 amino acids. Per germline, CDR1 DFQATT and CDR2 SNEGSKA (reference sequence). After removal of 6 bases from V and 4 bases from J, the junction contained 12 bases not matched to a gene. The chain's CDR3 is CSATGLIDRNQPQHF. The CDR3 nucleotides are TGCAGTGCGACAGGGCTCATAGACAGGAATCAGCCCCAGCATTTT.